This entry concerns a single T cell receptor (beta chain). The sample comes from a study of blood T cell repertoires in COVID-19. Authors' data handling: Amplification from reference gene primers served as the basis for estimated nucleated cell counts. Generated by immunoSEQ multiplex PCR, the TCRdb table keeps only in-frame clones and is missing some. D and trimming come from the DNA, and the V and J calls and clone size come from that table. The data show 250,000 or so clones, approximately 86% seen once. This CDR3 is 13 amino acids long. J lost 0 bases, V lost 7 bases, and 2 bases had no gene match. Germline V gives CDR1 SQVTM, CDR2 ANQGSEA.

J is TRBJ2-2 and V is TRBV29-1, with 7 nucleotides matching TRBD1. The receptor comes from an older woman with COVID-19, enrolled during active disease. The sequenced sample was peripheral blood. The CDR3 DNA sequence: TGCAGCGCTGGGACAGCGAACACCGGGGAGCTGTTTTTT. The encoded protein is CSAGTANTGELFF.